The next 29 T cell receptor beta chains were all read from a single sample in a study of T cell clusters in autoimmune cytopenias. TRB rearrangements were amplified by touch-down multiplex PCR with mixed TRB-A/B primers. TCRdb re-analyzed the multiplex PCR reads; it lists each CDR3 protein once, without DNA. The sample holds about 4,800 distinct CDR3 sequences. TRB amplification used approximately 250 ng of peripheral blood genomic DNA. Sequenced input: peripheral blood. These receptors all stem from a human donor with an autoimmune cytopenia or autoimmune hepatitis (not recorded which).

The chain carries TRBV20-1 and TRBJ2-1; TCRdb calls TRBD1, which cannot be checked without DNA. Germline V gene lookup returns CDR1 DFQATT and CDR2 SNEGSKA (reference sequence). The CDR3 sequence is 14 residues long. This chain's CDR3 is CSATRQAFGNEQFF.

The chain uses TRBV20-1 and TRBJ1-2; TCRdb indicates TRBD1, and absent DNA this call remains unverified. CDR3 length: 17 amino acids. Germline assignment: CDR1 DFQATT and CDR2 SNEGSKA (reference sequence). This chain's CDR3 is CSARDRRAGTGGAGYTF.

The chain couples TRBV5-1 to TRBJ1-5; lacking DNA, the TRBD1 call made by TCRdb goes unchecked. This CDR3 has 15 residues. Germline V gene data show CDR1 as SGHRS and CDR2 as YFSETQ. CDR3 sequence: CASSLDGAPGRPQHF.

This clonotype shows up as medium-sized (0.01 to 0.1%) by frequency. The genes are TRBV7-9 and TRBJ2-3; TCRdb lists TRBD1, though no DNA is available to test this call. Germline CDR1 is SEHNR and CDR2 is FQNEAQ (reference sequence). This CDR3 is 15 amino acids long. The CDR3 sequence: CASSSQGTSTDTQYF.

Judged by frequency, this clonotype is medium-sized. The chain carries TRBV27 and TRBJ1-6; with no DNA, the TCRdb D assignment of TRBD1 cannot be verified. CDR1 is MNHEY and CDR2 is SMNVEV in the germline V gene (reference sequence). The CDR3 is made up of 17 amino acids. The CDR3: CASSFTGGSSYNSPLHF.

The genes are TRBV11-2 and TRBJ2-1; with no DNA, the TCRdb D assignment of TRBD2 cannot be verified. This CDR3 comprises 14 residues. CDR1 is SGHAT and CDR2 is FQNNGV in the germline V gene. The CDR3 here is CASSQSGGAGEQFF.

The chain employs TRBV7-9 and TRBJ2-1; TCRdb lists TRBD2, though no DNA is available to test this call. The CDR3 runs to 17 residues. The germline CDR1 and CDR2 sequences are SEHNR and FQNEAQ (reference sequence). CDR3: CASSLYPPAGGLLRQFF.

The chain recombines TRBV19 with TRBJ2-6; TCRdb selects TRBD1, and the lack of DNA leaves this call unchecked. This CDR3 has 16 amino acids. The V gene's germline CDR1 is LNHDA and CDR2 SQIVND (reference sequence). CDR3 in amino acids: CASGRAGSSGANVLTF.

This clonotype registers medium-sized by frequency. The CDR3 sequence is CAISGTGGDYEQYF. The rearrangement joins TRBV10-3 to TRBJ2-7; checking the TCRdb D call of TRBD1 is not possible without DNA. This CDR3 contains 14 residues. CDR1 and CDR2 (germline): ENHRY, SYGVKD.

This clonotype is medium-sized (0.01 to 0.1%) by frequency. J is TRBJ2-3 and V is TRBV20-1. This CDR3 region has 14 residues. Germline assignment: CDR1 DFQATT and CDR2 SNEGSKA (reference sequence). The CDR3 protein is CSAEASGHTDTQYF.

Its frequency marks this clonotype as medium-sized (0.01 to 0.1%). This chain links TRBV20-1 with TRBJ2-5; absent DNA, TCRdb's TRBD2 call cannot be checked. The CDR3 is 14 amino acids. Germline V gene lookup returns CDR1 DFQATT and CDR2 SNEGSKA (reference sequence). The CDR3 sequence: CSAGGGRAQETQYF.

Frequency places this clonotype as medium-sized (0.01 to 0.1%). The V call is TRBV19, the J call TRBJ2-2; with no DNA, the TCRdb D assignment of TRBD1 cannot be verified. This CDR3 region has 16 residues. The germline gives CDR1 LNHDA, CDR2 SQIVND (reference sequence). The CDR3 region is CASSTNRGRDTGELFF.

The chain recombines TRBV5-1 with TRBJ1-6; TCRdb selects TRBD1, and the lack of DNA leaves this call unchecked. The CDR3 runs to 16 residues. Looked up from germline, CDR1 is SGHRS and CDR2 is YFSETQ. Here the CDR3 reads CASSDGTALYNSPLHF.

In terms of frequency, this clonotype is medium-sized. CDR3 amino acids: CASSNRDLSYEQYF. This chain connects TRBV19 to TRBJ2-7; TCRdb's D call of TRBD1 is untestable without DNA. Germline CDR1 is LNHDA and CDR2 is SQIVND (reference sequence). CDR3 length equals 14 residues.

Measured by frequency, this clonotype is medium-sized. This chain joins TRBV29-1 and TRBJ2-3; TCRdb reports TRBD2, a call that lacks DNA to check it against. This CDR3 is built from 12 residues. CDR1 is SQVTM and CDR2 is ANQGSEA in the germline V gene. The CDR3 sequence is CSVGAGTDTQYF.

This clonotype is classed as medium-sized by frequency. The V gene is TRBV30, the J gene TRBJ1-1. The CDR3 covers 13 residues. The germline V gene encodes CDR1 GTSNPN and CDR2 SVGIG (reference sequence). CDR3 protein: CAWSHSRNTEAFF.

The rearrangement uses TRBV18 and TRBJ1-1; TCRdb designates TRBD1, a call that cannot be tested without DNA. Germline values: CDR1 KGHSH, CDR2 LQKENI. CDR3 length: 16 residues. This chain's CDR3 is CASSSYPGGEGTEAFF.

The chain uses TRBV13 and TRBJ1-5; the D call of TRBD1 rests on TCRdb alone, since no DNA is present to check it. CDR1 and CDR2 (germline): PRHDT, FYEKMQ (reference sequence). The CDR3 is made up of 22 amino acids. The CDR3 sequence: CASSLLGVVGRPIFDLNQPQHF. Full variable domain (rest looked up from reference TRBV13 and TRBJ1-5): AAGVIQSPRHLIKEKRETATLKCYPIPRHDTVYWYQQGPGQDPQFLISFYEKMQSDKGSIPDRFSAQQFSDYHSELNMSSLELGDSALYFCASSLLGVVGRPIFDLNQPQHFGDGTRLSIL.

The CDR3: CASSLDRVATEAFF. V gene TRBV7-2 combines with J gene TRBJ1-1; TCRdb designates TRBD1, a call that cannot be tested without DNA. CDR1 is SGHTA, CDR2 FQGNSA, per germline. The CDR3 consists of 14 residues.

According to its frequency, this clonotype is medium-sized (0.01 to 0.1%). The chain employs TRBV12-3 or TRBV12-4 and TRBJ2-1; TCRdb reports TRBD1, a call that lacks DNA to check it against. CDR3 size: 13 residues. The CDR3: CASRPTGAYEQFF.

The J gene is TRBJ2-7, the V gene TRBV14; there is no DNA to check the TCRdb D call of TRBD2. Germline values: CDR1 SGHDN, CDR2 FVKESK. The CDR3 totals 16 residues. The CDR3 reads CASSHPGLAGGYEQYF. The entire variable domain, with the rest obtained from reference TRBV14 and TRBJ2-7, is as follows: EAGVTQFPSHSVIEKGQTVTLRCDPISGHDNLYWYRRVMGKEIKFLLHFVKESKQDESGMPNNRFLAERTGGTYSTLKVQPAELEDSGVYFCASSHPGLAGGYEQYFGPGTRLTVT.

The chain links TRBV19 to TRBJ1-5; no DNA is available, so the TRBD1 call from TCRdb remains unchecked. The germline V gene encodes CDR1 LNHDA and CDR2 SQIVND (reference sequence). CDR3 length equals 16 residues. The CDR3 reads CASSTKGFTFNQPQHF. Together with reference TRBV19 and TRBJ1-5, the CDR3 gives the full variable domain: DGGITQSPKYLFRKEGQNVTLSCEQNLNHDAMYWYRQDPGQGLRLIYYSQIVNDFQKGDIAEGYSVSREKKESFPLTVTSAQKNPTAFYLCASSTKGFTFNQPQHFGDGTRLSIL.

Considering frequency, this clonotype is medium-sized (0.01 to 0.1%). The chain uses TRBV5-4 and TRBJ1-2; the TCRdb call, TRBD1, lacks DNA for checking. The CDR3 runs 13 residues. Germline CDR1 reads SGHNT; CDR2 reads YYREEE (reference sequence). The CDR3: CASREDRGPGYTF.

According to its frequency, this clonotype is medium-sized (0.01 to 0.1%). The gene calls are TRBV19 and TRBJ1-6; absent DNA, TCRdb's TRBD1 call cannot be checked. The CDR3 is 13 amino acids. The V gene's germline CDR1 is LNHDA and CDR2 SQIVND (reference sequence). The CDR3 spells CASSTDRASPLHF.

This clonotype is called medium-sized based on its frequency. The chain is built from TRBV6-5 and TRBJ1-4; the D call from TCRdb, TRBD1, cannot be confirmed without DNA. The CDR3 loop spans 13 amino acids. CDR1 MNHEY and CDR2 SVGAGI come from the germline V gene. The CDR3: CASRSTGGGKLFF.

This clonotype is labeled medium-sized based on frequency. This rearrangement joins TRBV6-1 to TRBJ2-3; TCRdb returns TRBD1, unconfirmable since there is no DNA. This CDR3 is 11 amino acids long. Germline V gene sequence: CDR1 MNHNS, CDR2 SASEGT. CDR3 sequence: CASSEAGPQYF.

This clonotype is classed as medium-sized by frequency. V and J are TRBV7-2 and TRBJ2-1. The CDR3 is 14 amino acids. CDR1 SGHTA and CDR2 FQGNSA come from the germline V gene. Here the CDR3 reads CASSLGLRFDEQFF.

Judged by frequency, this clonotype is medium-sized. The V call is TRBV19, the J call TRBJ1-2. From germline, CDR1 is LNHDA and CDR2 SQIVND (reference sequence). The CDR3 is made up of 13 amino acids. The CDR3 loop reads CASSIFTYYGYTF.

Judged by frequency, this clonotype is medium-sized. The chain carries TRBV27 and TRBJ2-1; the TRBD1 assignment by TCRdb is unverifiable without DNA. Germline values: CDR1 MNHEY, CDR2 SMNVEV (reference sequence). This CDR3 comprises 14 residues. The CDR3 loop reads CASSLFGQGNEQFF.